This record covers a single T cell receptor (beta chain). The V end lost 1 base, the J end lost 6 bases, and 9 bases lay between the germline ends. Per the germline V gene, CDR1 is LGHDT and CDR2 is YNNKEL (reference sequence). There are 13 residues in the CDR3. Roughly 0.45 to 1 ug RNA was reverse transcribed with random hexamers. TCRdb recomputed calls from the immunoSEQ multiplex PCR reads with MiXCR, one row per CDR3 protein. The sample includes 200,000 to 300,000 distinct CDR3 sequences, 93% of them seen just once. These data belong to a study of CD8 T cells in Susac syndrome. The chain has TRBV3-1 and TRBJ1-2; D is unresolved. This receptor was identified in a human donor with multiple sclerosis. The specimen sequenced was CD4+ T cells from PBMCs. CDR3 loop: CASSQVGSDGYTF. CDR3 sequence (DNA): TGTGCCAGCAGCCAAGTAGGTTCCGATGGCTACACCTTC.